This note documents a single TCR beta chain sequence. Its antigen target is currently unknown. One base away there is no much larger clone; base qualities are not given. The immunoSEQ Assay, a bias-controlled multiplex PCR, was used to amplify TCRbeta CDR3 regions from genomic DNA. The authors' analysis ran thus. The number of nucleated cells in each sample was estimated by amplification of reference gene primers within the assay. To quantify the absolute abundance of each unique TCRbeta CDR3 rearrangement, sequence reads were collapsed and filtered. For each sample, productive Simpson clonality was calculated as the square root of Simpson's diversity index across productive rearrangements. Not all clones reach the TCRdb copy of this immuneACCESS table, which keeps in-frame sequences only. Checked studies attribute under half of the gap to unresolved V genes and leave the rest unexplained. That table supplies the V and J calls and clone size; D and trimming were determined from the DNA. The sample records under 300,000 clones, 88% of which are singletons. Together, the top ten hold around 2% of the sample.

These data are taken from a study of blood T cell repertoires in COVID-19 (dated by TCRdb to about 2020). Looking at the study overall: ImmuneRACE Cohort 3 recovered participants were defined by two consecutive negative NP/OP PCR tests, healthcare professional clearance, or symptom resolution. Where available, HLA class I and class II types were obtained from metadata supplied by the sample provider rather than from assay-based typing. Samples from collaborators originated in the United States, Italy and Spain and spanned both the acute and convalescent phases of COVID-19. The prospective study material was composed of cDNA or gDNA derived from T cells, B-cell-depleted T cells, or PBMCs. Sample metadata almost always included a de-identified subject ID, COVID-19 status, age in years and sex. The repertoires were made available in a free public database intended to serve as a resource for research on the immune response to SARS-CoV-2. Subjects who had been exposed to COVID-19, were actively infected with it, or had recovered from it provided the deeply sampled blood TCRbeta repertoires that made up the dataset. The samples were drawn from the first 160 participants of the ongoing ImmuneRACE study and from 1,254 subjects provided by 6 global collaborators.

The CDR3 holds 14 amino acids from the cysteine to the phenylalanine. Of the read, only the CDR3 DNA is kept; its 42 bases are in frame from base 1. The CDR1 and CDR2 encoded by the germline V gene are SNHLY and FYNNEI. V is clipped by 4 bases and J by 2 bases, and the sequence between their germline boundaries is 8 bases long. Enrolling through a virtual design, the prospective study's participants ranged in age from roughly 18 to 89 years and lived across around 25 United States geographic areas. To assign participants to cohorts, the prospective study relied on clinical history that participants themselves reported in a screening survey and a study questionnaire. In the prospective study, whole blood, serum and a nasopharyngeal or oropharyngeal swab were collected from each participant by mobile phlebotomists. Additional blood draws and questionnaires over an approximately 2-month period could optionally be provided by prospective study participants. Before DNA extraction, prospective study blood samples were shipped either frozen or at room temperature.

General findings and caveats noted by the study authors: How much clinical and demographic metadata was included differed by source and by participant, and the metadata was provided uncurated.

The source is a woman in her fifties or sixties in a cohort exposed to, infected with or recovered from COVID-19 (not recorded which). The rearranged segments are TRBV2 and TRBJ2-2; TRBD2 is a possible D gene, resting on 5 matching bases. The sample consisted of PBMCs or T cells enriched from blood (not recorded which). The CDR3: CASSAEGNTGELFF. The sequence in DNA is TGTGCCAGCAGTGCCGAGGGCAACACCGGGGAGCTGTTTTTT.